What follows are 7 T cell receptor beta chains derived from one specimen sequenced in a study of response to subunit inactivated influenza vaccine. TCRdb independently ran MiXCR on the RT-PCR reads; one entry per CDR3 protein. The profile covers a few hundred thousand distinct CDR3 sequences, with 10% to 12% appearing a single time and roughly 11% taken by the ten largest. The sample was also linked to a second study, of T cells expressing NK-cell markers. That source adds: Production of TCR beta cDNA relied on 5'RACE template switching with UMIs.

The source material was PBMCs from blood, sampled on the day of vaccination. These receptors originate from a man in his fifties or sixties who received an inactivated influenza vaccine.

There are a few counts of this clonotype. V is TRBV5-1 and J is TRBJ2-7; 9 nucleotides match TRBD1. The CDR3 covers 15 residues. The germline V gene has CDR1 SGHRS and CDR2 YFSETQ. With 4 bases clipped from V and 7 bases from J, the junction kept 12 bases outside the gene matches. This CDR3 reads CASSDSGQGGQEQYF. CDR3 DNA sequence: TGCGCCAGCAGCGACTCGGGACAGGGAGGCCAGGAGCAGTACTTC. Combining the CDR3 with reference TRBV5-1 and TRBJ2-7 gives the whole variable domain KAGVTQTPRYLIKTRGQQVTLSCSPISGHRSVSWYQQTPGQGLQFLFEYFSETQRNKGNFPGRFSGRQFSNSRSEMNVSTLELGDSALYLCASSDSGQGGQEQYFGPGTRLTVT.

The chain joins TRBV4-2 to TRBJ2-1, with D unresolved. Trimming took off 4 bases at V and 3 bases at J, with 16 bases between the two ends. The germline gives CDR1 LGHNA, CDR2 YNFKEQ. The CDR3 spans 16 residues. CDR3 sequence (DNA): TGTGCCAGCAGCCCGATCGGGCCTCCCCTCTACAATGAGCAGTTCTTC. It codes for CASSPIGPPLYNEQFF.

The chain employs TRBV12-3 or TRBV12-4 and TRBJ2-7; tentatively, D is TRBD1 (5 bases). The CDR3 has 14 residues. Between the trimmed V and J ends, which lost 6 bases and 1 base, there was a span of 13 bases. CDR3 nucleotide sequence: TGTGCCAGCAGGCCGGACATGGTGTCCTACGAGCAGTACTTC. Protein: CASRPDMVSYEQYF.

V usage is TRBV4-3 and J usage is TRBJ2-2; D is undetermined. This CDR3 contains 13 residues. Trimming pared 0 bases from V and 6 bases from J, leaving 5 bases between. CDR1 and CDR2 from the germline V gene are LGHNA and YSLEER. CDR3 in DNA: TGCGCCAGCAGCCAAGAGACTCCCGGGGAGCTGTTTTTT. Protein: CASSQETPGELFF.

This clonotype was detected a few times. The genes are TRBV29-1 and TRBJ2-1; 8 nucleotides agree with TRBD2. This CDR3 region has 14 residues. In germline, CDR1 is SQVTM, CDR2 ANQGSEA. J gave up 4 bases and V 6 bases, and 8 bases lay outside the gene matches. This chain's CDR3 is CSVARAGEYNEQFF. The DNA of the CDR3 is TGCAGCGTAGCCCGAGCGGGGGAGTACAATGAGCAGTTCTTC.

This clonotype was detected many times. The chain is built from TRBV12-3 or TRBV12-4 and TRBJ1-6; D gene uncertain. This CDR3 has 12 residues. V lost 7 bases, J lost 11 bases, and 12 bases lay in between. CDR3 sequence: CASTNYRTPLHF. As DNA, the CDR3 is TGTGCCAGCACCAATTATCGGACACCCCTCCACTTT.

This clonotype was detected ten times or more. The chain recombines TRBV12-3 or TRBV12-4 with TRBJ2-4; possibly TRBD2 for D (5 bases). This CDR3 region has 16 residues. The V end was cut by 3 bases, the J end by 0 bases, with 12 bases between. The CDR3 spells CASSFGSSLAKNIQYF. The CDR3 DNA sequence: TGTGCCAGCAGTTTCGGGTCTAGCTTAGCCAAAAACATTCAGTACTTC.